This T cell receptor (beta chain) comes out of a study of regulatory T cells in long-lasting Graves disease. This CDR3 comprises 17 residues. V shed 5 bases, J shed 7 bases, and the junction held 17 bases outside the gene matches. Germline assignment: CDR1 LNHDA and CDR2 SQIVND (reference sequence). Through Arm-PCR of CDR3 regions and iRepertoire HTBI primers, TCR beta libraries were built. TCRdb re-derived calls from the multiplex PCR reads in MiXCR, one entry per CDR3 protein. The sample includes roughly 350,000 distinct CDR3 sequences, around 15% of them seen just once. Time point described: newly diagnosed GD, antithyroid drugs for less than 3 months. The TCR library was made from RNA that had been extracted from PBMCs in TRIzol. These data also formed part of another study, on T cells in Graves' hyperthyroidism and ophthalmopathy.

This clonotype was obtained from a woman aged 18-29 years with Graves disease. The input for sequencing was peripheral blood mononuclear cells (PBMCs), taken at new diagnosis, from a patient treated with antithyroid drugs. The V and J genes are TRBV19 and TRBJ2-7; 10 bases map to TRBD2. The CDR3 loop reads CASSPLPGLAWGNEQYF. CDR3 in DNA: TGTGCCAGTAGTCCTCTACCGGGACTAGCGTGGGGTAATGAGCAGTACTTC.